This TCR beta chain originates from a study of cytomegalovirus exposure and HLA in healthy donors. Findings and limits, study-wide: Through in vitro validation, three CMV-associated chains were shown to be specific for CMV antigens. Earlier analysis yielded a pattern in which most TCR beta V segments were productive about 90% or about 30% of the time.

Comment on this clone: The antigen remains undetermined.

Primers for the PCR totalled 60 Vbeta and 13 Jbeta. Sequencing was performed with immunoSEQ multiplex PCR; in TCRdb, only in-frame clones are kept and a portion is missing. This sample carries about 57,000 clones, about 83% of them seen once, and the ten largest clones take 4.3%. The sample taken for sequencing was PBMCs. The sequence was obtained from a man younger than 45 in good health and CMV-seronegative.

The CDR3 is CASSEGQASKAFF. The CDR3 DNA is TGTGCCAGCAGCGAAGGACAGGCAAGTAAGGCTTTCTTT. V gene TRBV9 combines with J gene TRBJ1-1, with TRBD1 matching 7 bases. Germline CDR1 reads SGDLS; CDR2 reads YYNGEE. The CDR3 loop spans 13 amino acids. After removal of 3 bases from V and 11 bases from J, the junction contained 10 bases not matched to a gene.